A single sample gave rise to the 10 T cell receptor beta chains below, sequenced in a study of blood T cell repertoires in COVID-19. Profiling relied on immunoSEQ multiplex PCR, and the TCRdb table lists in-frame clones only, not all of them. In the table there are fewer than 100,000 clones, 65% to 90% of which are singletons. The source material was peripheral blood. The receptor source for this set is a woman in her fifties or sixties with acute or convalescent COVID-19.

The gene calls are TRBV5-6 and TRBJ2-7; the D gene is possibly TRBD1 (5 bases). CDR3 length: 14 amino acids. Trimming took 4 bases from V and 3 from J, leaving 14 bases between them. The germline V gene encodes CDR1 SGHDT and CDR2 YYEEEE. CDR3 sequence: CASSPPTRGYEQYF. The CDR3 bases are TGTGCCAGCAGCCCCCCGACAAGGGGCTACGAGCAGTACTTC.

The rearrangement uses TRBV5-6 and TRBJ1-2; no reliable D call. Germline V gene data show CDR1 as SGHDT and CDR2 as YYEEEE. Trimming stripped 1 base from V and 4 bases from J, with 11 bases between. The CDR3 is 14 residues long. The CDR3 spells CASSLSGRAYGYTF. In DNA, the CDR3 is TGTGCCAGCAGCTTGTCCGGGCGGGCCTATGGCTACACCTTC.

V gene TRBV13 combines with J gene TRBJ2-1; 9 bases agree with TRBD2. The CDR3 consists of 18 residues. V lost 0 bases to trimming and J lost 4 bases; unmatched junction nucleotides: 10. Germline CDR1 reads PRHDT; CDR2 reads FYEKMQ (reference sequence). CDR3 loop: CASSLGLSGGLLYNEQFF. The CDR3 nucleotides are TGTGCCAGCAGCTTAGGCCTGAGCGGGGGGCTCCTATACAATGAGCAGTTCTTC.

The DNA of the CDR3 is TGTGCCTGGAGTTGGACTGTATACAATGAGCAGTTCTTC. It yields the protein CAWSWTVYNEQFF. The chain recombines TRBV30 with TRBJ2-1, with a possible D match to TRBD2 (5 bases). V was pared by 2 bases and J by 4 bases, with 9 bases between. The CDR3 is made up of 13 amino acids. The germline CDR1 and CDR2 sequences are GTSNPN and SVGIG (reference sequence).

The rearrangement links TRBV15 to TRBJ1-2, with D possibly being TRBD1 (6 bases). V lost 2 bases, J lost 6 bases, and 16 bases lay in between. The germline V gene has CDR1 LNHNV and CDR2 YYDKDF (reference sequence). This CDR3 spans 15 amino acids. DNA for the CDR3: TGTGCCACCAGCAGATCCTCCGGGACATTTGATGGCTACACCTTC. Protein sequence: CATSRSSGTFDGYTF. The full variable domain, its missing parts supplied by reference TRBV15 and TRBJ1-2, is DAMVIQNPRYQVTQFGKPVTLSCSQTLNHNVMYWYQQKSSQAPKLLFHYYDKDFNNEADTPDNFQSRRPNTSFCFLDIRSPGLGDTAMYLCATSRSSGTFDGYTFGSGTRLTVV.

V is TRBV5-6 and J is TRBJ1-2, with 8 nucleotides matching TRBD1. The ends lost 4 bases at V and 4 bases at J; junction bases unmatched: 12. Germline V gives CDR1 SGHDT, CDR2 YYEEEE. There are 16 residues in the CDR3. The CDR3 region has the DNA TGTGCCAGCAGCCCCGTCCGACAGGGGACCTTCTATGGCTACACCTTC. Its protein product is CASSPVRQGTFYGYTF.

CDR3 sequence reads: CASSQAGDRVLPTRNKDSNQPQHF. In DNA, the CDR3 is TGTGCCAGCAGCCAAGCGGGGGACAGGGTTTTACCGACCCGAAATAAAGATAGCAATCAGCCCCAGCATTTT. The chain uses TRBV3-1 (or the pseudogene TRBV3-2) and TRBJ1-5, with 9 bases fitting TRBD1. J was trimmed by 0 bases and V by 1 base; bases with no gene match: 25. This CDR3 spans 24 amino acids. Germline CDR1 is LGHDT and CDR2 is YNNKEL (reference sequence).

This sequence joins TRBV4-1 and TRBJ2-7; maybe TRBD2 (5 bases). In germline, CDR1 is MGHRA, CDR2 YSYEKL. The CDR3 runs 15 residues. Deletions cut 0 bases from V and 5 bases from J, with 14 bases between. CDR3 sequence: CASSQDTRRVHEQYF. The CDR3 nucleotides read TGCGCCAGCAGCCAAGATACCCGGCGGGTCCACGAGCAGTACTTC.

This chain joins TRBV7-9 and TRBJ2-2; tentative D call: TRBD2 (6 bases). The CDR3 sequence is 14 residues long. Germline V gives CDR1 SEHNR, CDR2 FQNEAQ (reference sequence). V lost 5 bases and J lost 1, with 8 bases in between. The CDR3 loop is CASSPGLNTGELFF. In nucleotides, the CDR3 is TGTGCCAGCAGCCCGGGACTGAACACCGGGGAGCTGTTTTTT.

This clone appeared a few times. The CDR3 protein is CASFSGTRNEKLFF. DNA of the CDR3: TGTGCCAGCTTCTCCGGGACAAGGAATGAAAAACTGTTTTTT. The gene calls are TRBV5-6 and TRBJ1-4, with TRBD1 as a possible D gene (6 bases). Trimming removed 7 bases at V and 5 bases at J, with 15 bases between. The CDR3 is 14 residues long. CDR1 and CDR2 (germline): SGHDT, YYEEEE. Full variable domain (remainder filled in from reference TRBV5-6 and TRBJ1-4): DAGVTQSPTHLIKTRGQQVTLRCSPKSGHDTVSWYQQALGQGPQFIFQYYEEEERQRGNFPDRFSGHQFPNYSSELNVNALLLGDSALYLCASFSGTRNEKLFFGSGTQLSVL.